This T cell receptor (beta chain) was sequenced for a study of PD-1 blockade in classical Hodgkin lymphoma. Overall study: Each patient was given nivolumab 3 mg/kg through a vein every 2 weeks. Points from the study as a whole: At C4D1, TCR diversity had climbed significantly for CD4+ cells, though not for CD8+ cells. Some patients started nivolumab under 1 year after ASCT, and they were excluded. Baseline diversity in complete responders resembled that of newly diagnosed patients.

The CDR3 runs to 15 residues. From germline, CDR1 is MNHEY and CDR2 SVGAGI. The repertoire was sequenced with immunoSEQ multiplex PCR; TCRdb's copy has only in-frame clones and lacks some. The repertoire consists of roughly 7,000 clones, with approximately 84% occurring once and the leading ten covering 25% to 35%. As for this clone: Its antigen is not known.

Following autologous stem cell transplantation, relapse occurred in every patient, and exposure to brentuximab vedotin varied. The source is a human donor with classical Hodgkin lymphoma. This chain joins TRBV6-5 and TRBJ2-5, with 9 nucleotides matching TRBD2. The DNA end favors TRBJ2-7, so the J call may be wrong. Material: peripheral blood mononuclear cells (PBMCs), obtained at baseline. This CDR3 reads CASRTLAGYSYEQYF. The CDR3 coding sequence is TGTGCCAGCAGAACACTAGCGGGCTATTCCTACGAGCAGTACTTC.